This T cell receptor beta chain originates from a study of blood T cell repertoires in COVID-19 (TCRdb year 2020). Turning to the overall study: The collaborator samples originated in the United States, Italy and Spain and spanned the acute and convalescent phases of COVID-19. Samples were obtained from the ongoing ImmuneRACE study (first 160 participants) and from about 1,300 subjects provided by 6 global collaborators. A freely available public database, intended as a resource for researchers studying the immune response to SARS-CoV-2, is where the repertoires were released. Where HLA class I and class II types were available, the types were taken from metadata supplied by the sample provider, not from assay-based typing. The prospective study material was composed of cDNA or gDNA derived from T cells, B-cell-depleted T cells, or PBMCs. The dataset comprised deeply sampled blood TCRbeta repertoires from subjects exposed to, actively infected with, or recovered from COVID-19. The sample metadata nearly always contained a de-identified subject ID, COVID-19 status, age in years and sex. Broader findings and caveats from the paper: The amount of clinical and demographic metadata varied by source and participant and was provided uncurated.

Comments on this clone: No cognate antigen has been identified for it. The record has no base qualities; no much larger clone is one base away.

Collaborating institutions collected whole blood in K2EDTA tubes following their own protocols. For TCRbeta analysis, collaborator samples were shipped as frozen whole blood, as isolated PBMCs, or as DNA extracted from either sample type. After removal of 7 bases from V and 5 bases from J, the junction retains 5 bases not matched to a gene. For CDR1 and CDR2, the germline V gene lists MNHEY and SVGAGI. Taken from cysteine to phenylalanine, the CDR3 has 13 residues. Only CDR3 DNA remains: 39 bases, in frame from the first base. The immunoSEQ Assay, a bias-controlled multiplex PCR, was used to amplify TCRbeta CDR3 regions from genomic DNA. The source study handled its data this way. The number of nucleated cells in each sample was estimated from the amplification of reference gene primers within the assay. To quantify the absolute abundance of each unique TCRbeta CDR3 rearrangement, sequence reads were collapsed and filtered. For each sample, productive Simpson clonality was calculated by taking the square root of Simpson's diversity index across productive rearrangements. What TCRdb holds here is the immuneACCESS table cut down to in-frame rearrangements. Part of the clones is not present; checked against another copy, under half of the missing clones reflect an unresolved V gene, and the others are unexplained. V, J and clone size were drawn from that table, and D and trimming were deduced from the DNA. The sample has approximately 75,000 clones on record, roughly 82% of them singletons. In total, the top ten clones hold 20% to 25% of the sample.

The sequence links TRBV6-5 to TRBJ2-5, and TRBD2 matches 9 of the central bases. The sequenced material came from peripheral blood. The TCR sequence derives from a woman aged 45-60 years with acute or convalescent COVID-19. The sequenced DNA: TGTGCCAGCACTCATAGCGGGAGTGAGACCCAGTACTTC. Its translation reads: CASTHSGSETQYF.